This TCR beta chain is drawn from a study of metastatic and nonmetastatic thyroid tumors. Study-level background: Repertoire data that came from the blood and tumor or nodule tissue of malignant and benign thyroid patients were compared.

Every patient was untreated before thyroid surgery. In the source study's methods: A papillary thyroid cancer distant-metastasis classifier was built from CDR3 differences across clinicopathological groups. MiXCR was used by TCRdb to re-call the PCR reads. For this entry, the V and J calls and clone size follow TCRdb and not the study's own pipeline. The sample carries around 16,000 clones, 25% to 30% recorded once. Sequenced: adjacent normal tissue. The receptor comes from a female donor with papillary thyroid cancer or a benign thyroid nodule (not recorded which). Some clones in this sample may be carry-over from other donors' samples.

The CDR3 spells CASSLRGPPGDTQYF. CDR3 DNA: TGTGCCAGCTCACTAAGGGGTCCCCCTGGAGATACGCAGTATTTT. The chain joins TRBV18 to TRBJ2-3, with D possibly being TRBD1 (5 bases). Per the germline V gene, CDR1 is KGHSH and CDR2 is LQKENI. The CDR3 sequence is 15 residues long. Trimming stripped 4 bases from V and 5 bases from J, with 16 bases between. Together with reference TRBV18 and TRBJ2-3, the CDR3 gives the full variable domain: NAGVMQNPRHLVRRRGQEARLRCSPMKGHSHVYWYRQLPEEGLKFMVYLQKENIIDESGMPKERFSAEFPKEGPSILRIQQVVRGDSAAYFCASSLRGPPGDTQYFGPGTRLTVL.